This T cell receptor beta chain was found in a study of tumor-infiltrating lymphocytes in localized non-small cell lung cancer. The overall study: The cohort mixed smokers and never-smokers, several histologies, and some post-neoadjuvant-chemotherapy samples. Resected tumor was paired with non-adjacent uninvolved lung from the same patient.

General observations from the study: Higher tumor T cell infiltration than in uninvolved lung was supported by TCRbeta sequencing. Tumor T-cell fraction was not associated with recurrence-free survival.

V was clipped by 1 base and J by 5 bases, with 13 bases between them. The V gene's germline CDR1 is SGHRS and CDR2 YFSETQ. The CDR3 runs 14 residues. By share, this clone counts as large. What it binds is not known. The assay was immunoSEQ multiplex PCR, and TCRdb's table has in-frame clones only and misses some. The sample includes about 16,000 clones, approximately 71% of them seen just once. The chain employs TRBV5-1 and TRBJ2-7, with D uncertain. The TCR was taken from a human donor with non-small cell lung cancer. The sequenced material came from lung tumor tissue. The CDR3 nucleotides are TGCGCCAGCAGCTTGAGTGGGCGCGTCGACGAGCAGTACTTC. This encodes CASSLSGRVDEQYF.